These 10 T cell receptor beta chains were sequenced from one sample in a study of cytomegalovirus exposure and HLA in healthy donors. PCR was performed using 60 Vbeta and 13 Jbeta primers. Some clones are missing from TCRdb's copy, which holds only in-frame ones; the method was immunoSEQ multiplex PCR. Counted here are approximately 130,000 clones, roughly 9% occurring once; the ten biggest clones make up 6% to 7.5%. Sequencing used PBMCs. The receptors originated from a middle-aged woman in good health and CMV-seropositive.

The chain combines TRBV30 with TRBJ2-2, with 8 bases matching TRBD1. The CDR3 extends over 16 amino acids. With 0 bases clipped from V and 1 base from J, the junction kept 4 bases outside the gene matches. Germline CDR1 is GTSNPN and CDR2 is SVGIG (reference sequence). The CDR3 region is CAWSVPGQGNTGELFF. Written as DNA, the CDR3 is TGTGCCTGGAGTGTCCCCGGACAGGGGAACACCGGGGAGCTGTTTTTT.

This clone was found a few times. The chain links TRBV30 to TRBJ1-4, with D perhaps matching TRBD1 (6 bases). V lost 3 bases and J 8 bases, leaving 22 bases between the germline ends. The CDR3 covers 16 residues. In germline, CDR1 is GTSNPN, CDR2 SVGIG (reference sequence). The CDR3 loop reads CAWRPPRTGMEEKLFF. Here the CDR3 DNA reads TGTGCCTGGAGGCCTCCTCGCACAGGGATGGAGGAAAAACTGTTTTTT.

The sample holds one count of this clone. Given the absence of the conserved phenylalanine or tryptophan at the CDR3 end, a read error is likely. The chain employs TRBV6-5 and TRBJ1-1; no clear D gene. Germline V gives CDR1 MNHEY, CDR2 SVGAGI. V lost 7 bases and J lost 1, with 13 bases in between. The CDR3 is made up of 14 amino acids. CDR3 in DNA: TGTGCCAGCATTGGGCCAGTGGCGAACACTGAAGCTTTCGTT. Its protein is CASIGPVANTEAFV.

This clone was detected only once. V and J are TRBV28 and TRBJ2-5; 7 bases are shared with TRBD1. The closer fit of TRBJ2-7 to the DNA end suggests the J call may be wrong. Germline V gives CDR1 MDHEN, CDR2 SYDVKM. The CDR3 covers 14 residues. As DNA, the CDR3 is TGTGCCAGCAGAGATTCAACCAGGGGGAACGAGCAGTACTTC. Its protein product is CASRDSTRGNEQYF.

Turning to this clone: This sample includes further DNA sequences coding for the same CDR3. The chain employs TRBV6-5 and TRBJ2-7, with a possible D match to TRBD1 (6 bases). The CDR3 spans 14 residues. Germline V lookup: CDR1 MNHEY, CDR2 SVGAGI. Trimming left V 5 bases short and J 4 bases short, with 15 bases between. CDR3 sequence reads: CASSRDTLGYEQYF. Here the CDR3 DNA reads TGTGCCAGCAGTCGGGACACATTAGGTTACGAGCAGTACTTC.

J is TRBJ2-2 and V is TRBV4-1; D may be TRBD1 (6 bases). The germline V gene encodes CDR1 MGHRA and CDR2 YSYEKL. Trimming took 0 bases from V and 13 from J, leaving 9 bases between them. The CDR3 extends over 12 amino acids. The CDR3 DNA is TGCGCCAGCAGCCAAGATCTGGACAGGCTGTTTTTT. As protein: CASSQDLDRLFF.

The chain carries TRBV7-9 and TRBJ1-1, with 8 bases identical to TRBD1. Germline CDR1 is SEHNR and CDR2 is FQNEAQ (reference sequence). The CDR3 loop spans 17 amino acids. V dropped 2 bases and J dropped 3; count of bases not matched to a gene: 11. CDR3 residues: CASSLLVSTGEDTEAFF. Written as DNA, the CDR3 is TGTGCCAGCAGCTTATTGGTGTCGACAGGGGAGGACACTGAAGCTTTCTTT.

V usage is TRBV10-3 and J usage is TRBJ2-2, with TRBD1 matching over 11 bases. Germline V gives CDR1 ENHRY, CDR2 SYGVKD. Trimming at V came to 6 bases and at J to 5 bases, leaving 5 bases not matched to a gene. The CDR3 consists of 15 residues. For the CDR3, the DNA is TGTGCCATCAGACCGGGACAGGGGGTTACCGGGGAGCTGTTTTTT. The encoded protein is CAIRPGQGVTGELFF.

A few counts support this clone. The gene calls are TRBV30 and TRBJ1-2, with 8 bases lining up with TRBD1. CDR1 is GTSNPN and CDR2 is SVGIG in the germline V gene (reference sequence). The CDR3 is made up of 10 amino acids. The ends lost 8 bases at V and 4 bases at J; junction bases unmatched: 0. In nucleotides, the CDR3 is TGTGCCGGGACAGGCTATGGCTACACCTTC. This sequence encodes CAGTGYGYTF.

This clone was counted a few times. V and J are TRBV28 and TRBJ1-2; possibly TRBD1 for D (6 bases). Trimming took 7 bases from V and 6 from J, leaving 15 bases between them. The CDR3 has 13 amino acids. Germline V gives CDR1 MDHEN, CDR2 SYDVKM. Written as DNA, the CDR3 is TGTGCCAGCAACTATGACAGGAGCCATGGCTACACCTTC. Translation: CASNYDRSHGYTF.